This T cell receptor beta chain is from a study of human T cells and chemical hapten exposure. Time point defined: patch test 3, about 24 weeks after DPC sensitization. Stated treatment: therapeutic diphenylcyclopropenone sensitization with weekly scalp DPC. The V and J ends lost 6 bases and 6 bases respectively, with 12 bases between them. CDR3 length: 13 amino acids. TCRdb re-called the RACE reads through MiXCR, storing one row per CDR3 protein. The sample shows approximately 160,000 distinct CDR3 sequences, about 27% of them seen only once. The V call is TRBV12-3 or TRBV12-4, the J call TRBJ2-1, with D possibly matching TRBD2 (5 bases). Source: whole blood, taken in connection with sensitization to the hapten diphenylcyclopropenone (DPC). This TCR came from a woman under 30 with alopecia areata. Some clones in this sample may be carry-over from other donors' samples. The CDR3 region has the DNA TGTGCCAGCAGGCCACTAGACTCCAATGAGCAGTTCTTC. As protein: CASRPLDSNEQFF.